This T cell receptor beta chain was retrieved from a study of radiation and T cells in renal cell carcinoma (dated by TCRdb to 2019 to 2021). General notes on the study: Samples came from a clinical trial, in which primary renal cell carcinomas received 15 Gy stereotactic body radiation therapy followed by nephrectomy 4 weeks later. In total, fewer than 55 samples underwent TCR beta sequencing: around 26 tumors plus 27 peripheral blood samples. In the 55 or so samples combined, around 3.9 million unique CDR3 nucleotide sequences were found, encoding 2,658,974 unique CDR3 amino acid sequences.

The paper's findings and limits, for the study overall: In blood, the top tumor clonotypes increased between baseline and 2 weeks post-radiation and then shrank by 4 weeks, which suggests that tumor-resident clones expanded only transiently. Because pretreatment tumor biopsies were not available, the study could not determine whether clonotypes were already present within the tumor at baseline. Dynamics of the blood repertoire were not tracked past 4 weeks after treatment. Effects of radiation dose or scheduling on the TCR repertoire could not be addressed with the single-armed trial design.

Remarks on this clone: Its target antigen remains unknown. Qualities for individual bases were not recorded, and no much larger clone is one base off.

Following the manufacturer's recommendations, the immunoSEQ kit was used to generate TCR beta libraries from genomic DNA. To prepare libraries, a first multiplex PCR with proprietary primers was run, followed by a second PCR that added unique barcodes, and a bead cleanup was done after each round. Each sample batch included a kit-provided positive control reaction and a negative control reaction. The final libraries were assessed on an Agilent 4200 TapeStation D1000 ScreenTape, pooled by volume, and quantified by qPCR. Sequencing ran on an Illumina NextSeq500 with a MidOutput 150-cycle cartridge, using 156 Read1 and 15 Index1 cycles with kit custom primers. The pooled library was loaded at approximately 0.92 pM, and about 20% PhiX control was spiked in. The original pipeline was this. Vendor-processed data were analyzed in R, and a clonotype was defined as all T cells sharing the same CDR3 nucleotide sequence. For clone abundance analyses, frequencies were normalized to the 10,000 most abundant clones in each sample. Public T cell clones, which averaged fewer than five per sample, were removed prior to analysis. Tumor-enriched clonotypes and baseline blood-enriched clonotypes were defined as those with an abundance difference of at least 32-fold between compartments. A beta-binomial differential abundance model was used to identify clonotypes that were expanded or contracted between blood time points. Tumor-blood repertoire similarity was measured with the Baroni-Urbani and Buser coefficient, and groups were compared using two-tailed Wilcoxon tests in R. The table comes from immuneACCESS by way of TCRdb, which keeps in-frame sequences with V and J called. Part of the clones is missing from these tables; in studies checked, under half for an unresolved V gene and the rest for unknown reasons. V, J and clone size reflect that table, while D and trimming were determined from the DNA. The sample table records about 130,000 clones; approximately 80% of these occur just once. Clones ranked in the top ten supply under 2.5% of the sample.

What the time point label conveys for this sample: blood 2 weeks post-SBRT. This specimen's treatment or condition label, per the study, means: 15 Gy SBRT to primary tumor, nephrectomy 4 weeks later. To follow tumor-enriched clonotypes, serial peripheral blood was collected from radiation-treated patients at baseline and at 2 weeks and 4 weeks after SBRT. Every patient's renal cell carcinoma showed clear cell pathology. Genomic DNA for TCR sequencing was prepared using the QIAamp DNA Blood Mini Kit (Qiagen). Samples were included in the analyses only if all quality control checks were passed. This clonotype originated in a woman aged 55 to 70 with renal cell carcinoma. Material: blood, obtained from a patient whose treatment included radiotherapy and nephrectomy.

In nucleotide form, the sequence is TGTGCCAGCAGCCAATCCGGGTCAAGCTCCTACAATGAGCAGTTCTTC. Translated, it reads CASSQSGSSSYNEQFF. Here the chain combines TRBV16 and TRBJ2-1; the D gene identity is not certain. Looking up the germline V gene yields CDR1 KGHSY and CDR2 FQNENV. V drops 0 bases and J drops 0 bases, leaving 9 bases in between. There are 16 amino acids in the CDR3, from cysteine to phenylalanine inclusive. Just CDR3 DNA is preserved here, 48 bases in frame from base 1. The entire variable domain, with the stretches around the CDR3 drawn from the reference TRBV16 and TRBJ2-1 proteins, is GEEVAQTPKHLVRGEGQKAKLYCAPIKGHSYVFWYQQVLKNEFKFLISFQNENVFDETGMPKERFSAKCLPNSPCSLEIQATKLEDSAVYFCASSQSGSSSYNEQFFGPGTRLTVL.